This is a list of T cell receptor beta chains from one sample in a study of cytotoxic CD8 clonotypes in ibrutinib-treated CLL. This table comes from immunoSEQ multiplex PCR, and its TCRdb copy is limited to in-frame clones, with some not included. The table shows some 150,000 clones, with 79% occurring only once. The starting material was PBMCs, obtained after 12 months of ibrutinib treatment. Source of these receptors: a human donor with chronic lymphocytic leukemia. The CDR3 runs from the conserved cysteine through the conserved F or W. The D gene is left open where the match is weak. A row's size may be missing; if present it is once, few, many or a size class.

CDR3aa: CASRGLYGYTF; CDR3nt: TGTGCCAGCAGGGGCCTCTATGGCTACACCTTC; d_gene: NA; len: 11; v_gene: TRBV27; abundance: NA; j_gene: TRBJ1-2
CDR3aa: CASKRRGDGELFF; CDR3nt: TGCGCCAGCAAACGACGGGGTGACGGGGAGCTGTTTTTT; d_gene: NA; len: 13; v_gene: TRBV10-1; abundance: once; j_gene: TRBJ2-2
CDR3aa: CASRPLTGTEQYF; CDR3nt: TGCGCCAGCAGACCACTTACAGGGACCGAGCAGTACTTC; d_gene: NA; len: 13; v_gene: TRBV5-1; abundance: NA; j_gene: TRBJ2-7
CDR3aa: CASSYWTDSNQPQHF; CDR3nt: TGTGCCAGCAGCTATTGGACGGATAGCAATCAGCCCCAGCATTTT; d_gene: NA; len: 15; v_gene: TRBV28; abundance: NA; j_gene: TRBJ1-5
CDR3aa: CASSLDFYSSGFGYTF; CDR3nt: TGTGCCAGCAGCTTAGACTTCTACTCTTCGGGGTTTGGCTACACCTTC; d_gene: NA; len: 16; v_gene: TRBV11-2; abundance: NA; j_gene: TRBJ1-2
CDR3aa: CASSFSGRGSTDTQYF; CDR3nt: TGTGCCAGCAGTTTTAGCGGGAGGGGTAGCACAGATACGCAGTATTTT; d_gene: TRBD2; len: 16; v_gene: TRBV27; abundance: NA; j_gene: TRBJ2-3
CDR3aa: CASSDRERWQETQYF; CDR3nt: TGTGCCAGCAGTGATCGAGAACGATGGCAAGAGACCCAGTACTTC; d_gene: NA; len: 15; v_gene: TRBV25-1; abundance: NA; j_gene: TRBJ2-5
CDR3aa: CASSDPGQVSNQPQHF; CDR3nt: TGTGCCAGCAGTGACCCCGGGCAGGTGAGCAATCAGCCCCAGCATTTT; d_gene: NA; len: 16; v_gene: TRBV2; abundance: few; j_gene: TRBJ1-5
CDR3aa: CASSPPSSDTQYF; CDR3nt: TGTGCCAGCTCACCACCGAGCTCAGATACGCAGTATTTT; d_gene: NA; len: 13; v_gene: TRBV18; abundance: few; j_gene: TRBJ2-3
CDR3aa: CSVEVRPDTQYF; CDR3nt: TGCAGCGTTGAAGTTCGGCCAGATACGCAGTATTTT; d_gene: NA; len: 12; v_gene: TRBV29-1; abundance: NA; j_gene: TRBJ2-3
CDR3aa: CASSPGLAGASETQYF; CDR3nt: TGTGCCAGCAGCCCCGGACTAGCGGGAGCGTCAGAGACCCAGTACTTC; d_gene: TRBD2; len: 16; v_gene: TRBV7-9; abundance: NA; j_gene: TRBJ2-5
CDR3aa: CASSQDLGEWNNEQFF; CDR3nt: TGCGCCAGCAGCCAAGATCTGGGGGAGTGGAACAATGAGCAGTTCTTC; d_gene: NA; len: 16; v_gene: TRBV4-3; abundance: once; j_gene: TRBJ2-1
CDR3aa: CASSLSRDLAFF; CDR3nt: TGTGCCAGCAGCTTGTCGCGGGATCTTGCTTTCTTT; d_gene: NA; len: 12; v_gene: TRBV5-8; abundance: NA; j_gene: TRBJ1-1
CDR3aa: CASSPWSPFIPSYEQYF; CDR3nt: TGTGCCAGCAGTCCATGGAGCCCCTTTATTCCGTCCTACGAGCAGTACTTC; d_gene: NA; len: 17; v_gene: TRBV2; abundance: NA; j_gene: TRBJ2-7
CDR3aa: CASSQNTGTSGFGMEQYF; CDR3nt: TGTGCCAGCAGCCAAAATACCGGGACTAGCGGGTTTGGAATGGAGCAGTACTTC; d_gene: TRBD2; len: 18; v_gene: TRBV4-2; abundance: NA; j_gene: TRBJ2-7
CDR3aa: CASSYSGGSGDIQYF; CDR3nt: TGTGCCAGCAGTTACTCAGGGGGTTCAGGGGACATTCAGTACTTC; d_gene: NA; len: 15; v_gene: TRBV6-5; abundance: once; j_gene: TRBJ2-4
CDR3aa: CASSRGGWDYGYTF; CDR3nt: TGTGCCAGCAGCCGGGGGGGCTGGGACTATGGCTACACCTTC; d_gene: NA; len: 14; v_gene: TRBV7-2; abundance: NA; j_gene: TRBJ1-2
CDR3aa: CASSLGTSNEQFF; CDR3nt: TGTGCCAGCAGCCTAGGGACTAGCAATGAGCAGTTCTTC; d_gene: TRBD2; len: 13; v_gene: TRBV7-2; abundance: NA; j_gene: TRBJ2-1
CDR3aa: CASSVVSTGELFF; CDR3nt: TGTGCCAGCAGCGTAGTTAGCACCGGGGAGCTGTTTTTT; d_gene: NA; len: 13; v_gene: TRBV9; abundance: NA; j_gene: TRBJ2-2
CDR3aa: CASSRVTKGTGELFF; CDR3nt: TGCGCCAGCAGCCGAGTAACTAAAGGAACCGGGGAGCTGTTTTTT; d_gene: NA; len: 15; v_gene: TRBV4-1; abundance: NA; j_gene: TRBJ2-2
CDR3aa: CSAYLETQYF; CDR3nt: TGCAGTGCTTATCTGGAGACCCAGTACTTC; d_gene: NA; len: 10; v_gene: TRBV20-1; abundance: NA; j_gene: TRBJ2-5
CDR3aa: CASSYPTIETQYF; CDR3nt: TGTGCCAGCAGTTACCCGACCATAGAGACCCAGTACTTC; d_gene: NA; len: 13; v_gene: TRBV6-5; abundance: NA; j_gene: TRBJ2-5
CDR3aa: CASSLHGGSNKETQYF; CDR3nt: TGTGCCAGCAGCTTGCACGGCGGGAGTAATAAGGAGACCCAGTACTTC; d_gene: TRBD2; len: 16; v_gene: TRBV5-6; abundance: NA; j_gene: TRBJ2-5
CDR3aa: CASSHRDFYNEQFF; CDR3nt: TGTGCCAGCAGTCACCGGGACTTTTACAATGAGCAGTTCTTC; d_gene: NA; len: 14; v_gene: TRBV14; abundance: NA; j_gene: TRBJ2-1
CDR3aa: CASSARGHEQFF; CDR3nt: TGTGCCAGCAGCGCCCGGGGGCATGAGCAGTTCTTC; d_gene: NA; len: 12; v_gene: TRBV9; abundance: NA; j_gene: TRBJ2-1
CDR3aa: CASSLGTGSVSQETQYF; CDR3nt: TGCGCCAGCAGCTTGGGGACAGGGTCCGTTTCCCAAGAGACCCAGTACTTC; d_gene: TRBD1; len: 17; v_gene: TRBV5-1; abundance: NA; j_gene: TRBJ2-5
CDR3aa: CASSVLAGGTGELFF; CDR3nt: TGTGCCAGCAGTGTCCTAGCGGGAGGCACCGGGGAGCTGTTTTTT; d_gene: TRBD2; len: 15; v_gene: TRBV2; abundance: NA; j_gene: TRBJ2-2
CDR3aa: CAWSGIGGDTIYF; CDR3nt: TGTGCCTGGAGTGGGATAGGGGGGGACACCATATATTTT; d_gene: NA; len: 13; v_gene: TRBV30; abundance: once; j_gene: TRBJ1-3
CDR3aa: CAWSRNLATNEQFF; CDR3nt: TGTGCCTGGAGTCGAAACCTAGCCACCAATGAGCAGTTCTTC; d_gene: NA; len: 14; v_gene: TRBV30; abundance: NA; j_gene: TRBJ2-1
CDR3aa: CASSLYQREWADTQYF; CDR3nt: TGTGCCAGCAGTTTATACCAGCGGGAGTGGGCAGATACGCAGTATTTT; d_gene: TRBD2; len: 16; v_gene: TRBV27; abundance: NA; j_gene: TRBJ2-3
CDR3aa: CAISGSTDTQYF; CDR3nt: TGTGCCATCAGTGGCAGCACAGATACGCAGTATTTT; d_gene: NA; len: 12; v_gene: TRBV10-3; abundance: few; j_gene: TRBJ2-3
CDR3aa: CASSPGTTRQETQYF; CDR3nt: TGTGCCAGCAGCCCTGGGACAACTAGGCAAGAGACCCAGTACTTC; d_gene: NA; len: 15; v_gene: TRBV11-3; abundance: NA; j_gene: TRBJ2-5
CDR3aa: CASSISPRKVTTDTQYF; CDR3nt: TGTGCCAGCAGCATTAGTCCACGGAAAGTCACCACAGATACGCAGTATTTT; d_gene: NA; len: 17; v_gene: TRBV7-7; abundance: NA; j_gene: TRBJ2-3
CDR3aa: CASSARDRVDGYTF; CDR3nt: TGTGCCAGCAGCGCCCGGGACAGGGTTGATGGCTACACCTTC; d_gene: TRBD1; len: 14; v_gene: TRBV7-2; abundance: NA; j_gene: TRBJ1-2
CDR3aa: CASKEGAGDSDRLYNEQFF; CDR3nt: TGCGCCAGCAAAGAAGGAGCGGGAGACTCCGACCGCCTCTACAATGAGCAGTTCTTC; d_gene: TRBD2; len: 19; v_gene: TRBV10-2; abundance: NA; j_gene: TRBJ2-1
CDR3aa: CASSKSALQETQYF; CDR3nt: TGTGCCAGTTCCAAGTCGGCACTCCAAGAGACCCAGTACTTC; d_gene: NA; len: 14; v_gene: TRBV19; abundance: NA; j_gene: TRBJ2-5
CDR3aa: CSIRTGNTDTQYF; CDR3nt: TGCAGCATTAGGACAGGGAATACAGATACGCAGTATTTT; d_gene: TRBD1; len: 13; v_gene: TRBV29-1; abundance: NA; j_gene: TRBJ2-3
CDR3aa: CASSPLPTIPNYEQYF; CDR3nt: TGTGCCAGCTCACCACTACCGACCATCCCGAATTACGAGCAGTACTTC; d_gene: NA; len: 16; v_gene: TRBV18; abundance: NA; j_gene: TRBJ2-7
CDR3aa: CAWMQGTRGYTF; CDR3nt: TGTGCCTGGATGCAGGGGACGAGGGGCTACACCTTC; d_gene: NA; len: 12; v_gene: TRBV30; abundance: NA; j_gene: TRBJ1-2
CDR3aa: CASGLVAGQMNTEAFF; CDR3nt: TGTGCTAGTGGTTTGGTAGCCGGACAGATGAACACTGAAGCTTTCTTT; d_gene: NA; len: 16; v_gene: TRBV12-5; abundance: NA; j_gene: TRBJ1-1
CDR3aa: CASSPKGQEREKLFF; CDR3nt: TGTGCCAGCAGCCCCAAAGGTCAGGAGCGTGAAAAACTGTTTTTT; d_gene: NA; len: 15; v_gene: TRBV7-9; abundance: NA; j_gene: TRBJ1-4
CDR3aa: CASSEGIGTEAFF; CDR3nt: TGTGCCAGTAGTGAGGGGATTGGCACTGAAGCTTTCTTT; d_gene: NA; len: 13; v_gene: TRBV19; abundance: few; j_gene: TRBJ1-1
CDR3aa: CASLRGQGAYEQYF; CDR3nt: TGTGCCAGCTTGAGGGGACAGGGAGCCTACGAGCAGTACTTC; d_gene: TRBD1; len: 14; v_gene: TRBV28; abundance: NA; j_gene: TRBJ2-7
CDR3aa: CASNRNTAETQYF; CDR3nt: TGTGCCAGCAACCGTAATACAGCGGAGACCCAGTACTTC; d_gene: NA; len: 13; v_gene: TRBV7-6; abundance: NA; j_gene: TRBJ2-5
CDR3aa: CASSFPMSVSTDTQYF; CDR3nt: TGTGCCAGCAGTTTCCCGATGAGTGTTAGCACAGATACGCAGTATTTT; d_gene: NA; len: 16; v_gene: TRBV28; abundance: NA; j_gene: TRBJ2-3
CDR3aa: CASSRTTPYNEQFF; CDR3nt: TGTGCCAGCAGCAGGACGACGCCATACAATGAGCAGTTCTTC; d_gene: NA; len: 14; v_gene: TRBV11-3; abundance: NA; j_gene: TRBJ2-1
CDR3aa: CASSLSDRGHEQYF; CDR3nt: TGTGCCAGCAGCTTGTCGGACAGGGGACACGAGCAGTACTTC; d_gene: TRBD1; len: 14; v_gene: TRBV7-9; abundance: NA; j_gene: TRBJ2-7
CDR3aa: CASSVALHRQGAYTEAFF; CDR3nt: TGTGCCAGCAGCGTAGCCCTTCACAGACAGGGGGCCTACACTGAAGCTTTCTTT; d_gene: TRBD1; len: 18; v_gene: TRBV9; abundance: NA; j_gene: TRBJ1-1
CDR3aa: CAISEHDQETQYF; CDR3nt: TGTGCCATCAGTGAGCATGACCAAGAGACCCAGTACTTC; d_gene: NA; len: 13; v_gene: TRBV10-3; abundance: few; j_gene: TRBJ2-5
CDR3aa: CASSVAGTGVYTEAFF; CDR3nt: TGTGCCAGCAGCGTAGCCGGGACAGGGGTTTACACTGAAGCTTTCTTT; d_gene: TRBD1; len: 16; v_gene: TRBV9; abundance: NA; j_gene: TRBJ1-1
CDR3aa: CASSVVHTGELFF; CDR3nt: TGTGCCAGCAGCGTAGTACACACCGGGGAGCTGTTTTTT; d_gene: NA; len: 13; v_gene: TRBV9; abundance: NA; j_gene: TRBJ2-2
CDR3aa: CASSLRATGNYGYTF; CDR3nt: TGTGCCAGCAGTTTAAGAGCCACGGGGAACTATGGCTACACCTTC; d_gene: NA; len: 15; v_gene: TRBV27; abundance: NA; j_gene: TRBJ1-2